The entry below gives a single T cell receptor beta chain sequence along with its context. This sample was included in a study of control samples from healthy donors and cancer patients. Germline V lookup: CDR1 SGDLS, CDR2 YYNGEE. The CDR3 length is 14 residues. The V gene lost 0 bases and the J gene lost 7 bases, with 12 bases spanning the gap. Assay: immunoSEQ multiplex PCR; the TCRdb copy retains only in-frame clones and omits some. The sample includes 150,000 to 160,000 clones, nearly 95% seen only once; the top ten take approximately 2.5%. Sample: blood. This receptor was taken from a man aged 50-60 years in good health. The chain combines TRBV9 with TRBJ2-3; unclear D gene. The CDR3 protein is CASSVEVQQNTQYF. CDR3 nucleotides: TGTGCCAGCAGCGTAGAAGTACAGCAGAATACGCAGTATTTT. Supplemented by reference TRBV9 and TRBJ2-3, the full variable domain reads DSGVTQTPKHLITATGQRVTLRCSPRSGDLSVYWYQQSLDQGLQFLIQYYNGEERAKGNILERFSAQQFPDLHSELNLSSLELGDSALYFCASSVEVQQNTQYFGPGTRLTVL.